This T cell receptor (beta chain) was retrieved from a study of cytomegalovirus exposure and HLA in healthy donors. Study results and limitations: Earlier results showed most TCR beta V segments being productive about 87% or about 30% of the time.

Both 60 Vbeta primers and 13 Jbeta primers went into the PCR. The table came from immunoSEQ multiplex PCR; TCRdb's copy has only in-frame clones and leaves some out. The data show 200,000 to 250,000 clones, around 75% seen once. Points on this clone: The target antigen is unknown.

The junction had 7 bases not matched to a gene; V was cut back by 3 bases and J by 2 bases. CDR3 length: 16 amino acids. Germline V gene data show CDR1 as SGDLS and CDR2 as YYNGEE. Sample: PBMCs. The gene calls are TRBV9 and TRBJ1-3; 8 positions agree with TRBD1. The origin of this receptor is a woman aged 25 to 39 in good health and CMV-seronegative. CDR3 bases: TGTGCCAGCAGCGAGACAGGGGCCTTTACTGGAAACACCATATATTTT. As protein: CASSETGAFTGNTIYF.